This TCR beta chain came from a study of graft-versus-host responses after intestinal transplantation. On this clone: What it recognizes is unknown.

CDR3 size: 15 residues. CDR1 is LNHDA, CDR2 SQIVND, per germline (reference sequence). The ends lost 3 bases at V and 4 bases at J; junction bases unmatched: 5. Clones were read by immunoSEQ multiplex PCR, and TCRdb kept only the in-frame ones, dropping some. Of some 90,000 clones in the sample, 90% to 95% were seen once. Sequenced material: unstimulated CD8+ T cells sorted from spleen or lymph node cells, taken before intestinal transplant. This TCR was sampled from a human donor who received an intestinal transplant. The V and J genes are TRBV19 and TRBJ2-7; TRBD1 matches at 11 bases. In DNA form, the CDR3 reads TGTGCCAGTAGTATCGGACAGGGGGCTTCTTACGAGCAGTACTTC. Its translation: CASSIGQGASYEQYF.